Listed here are 21 T cell receptor beta chains from one sample, sequenced in a study of OX40 agonist ivuxolimab in advanced cancers. Sequencing used immunoSEQ multiplex PCR; TCRdb keeps in-frame clones, though not all of them. In the table there are 70,000 or so clones, around nine tenths of which are singletons. The specimen comprised CD4+ or CD8+ T cells sorted from blood, sampled in a trial of the OX40 agonist ivuxolimab. The receptors were gathered from an adult with an advanced solid tumor such as melanoma, head and neck, liver or kidney cancer.

The gene calls are TRBV15 and TRBJ1-5; a possible D gene is TRBD1 (6 bases). V shed 6 bases and J shed 1 base, with 13 bases lying between them. CDR1 is LNHNV and CDR2 is YYDKDF in the germline V gene (reference sequence). The CDR3 consists of 15 residues. CDR3 amino acids: CATSGLQGSNQPQHF. CDR3 coding DNA: TGTGCCACCAGTGGGTTACAGGGAAGCAATCAGCCCCAGCATTTT.

The sample holds one count of this clone. V and J are TRBV18 and TRBJ2-7, with TRBD1 as a possible D gene (6 bases). Trimming removed 0 bases from V and 1 base from J, with 10 bases in between. Germline V CDR1 and CDR2: KGHSH, LQKENI. The CDR3 runs to 15 residues. The CDR3 bases are TGTGCCAGCTCACCACCGGGACAACCTTCCTACGAGCAGTACTTC. Its protein product is CASSPPGQPSYEQYF.

This chain joins TRBV5-4 and TRBJ1-2; 9 bases are a match to TRBD1. The trim removed 4 bases at V and 0 bases at J, leaving 7 bases unmatched. Germline V lookup: CDR1 SGHNT, CDR2 YYREEE (reference sequence). The CDR3 consists of 16 residues. In DNA, the CDR3 is TGTGCCAGCAGCCATGAAGGGGACAGGGCTAACTATGGCTACACCTTC. Residues: CASSHEGDRANYGYTF. The full variable domain, rest sourced from reference TRBV5-4 and TRBJ1-2, is ETGVTQSPTHLIKTRGQQVTLRCSSQSGHNTVSWYQQALGQGPQFIFQYYREEENGRGNFPPRFSGLQFPNYSSELNVNALELDDSALYLCASSHEGDRANYGYTFGSGTRLTVV.

V and J are TRBV19 and TRBJ2-1; 7 nucleotides align to TRBD2. J was trimmed by 1 base and V by 3 bases; bases with no gene match: 6. Germline loops: CDR1 LNHDA, CDR2 SQIVND (reference sequence). This CDR3 is 16 amino acids long. The CDR3 DNA reads TGTGCCAGTAGTATCTCCGCGGGGGTATCCTACAATGAGCAGTTCTTC. Its translation: CASSISAGVSYNEQFF.

The sample holds one count of this clone. The rearrangement uses TRBV2 and TRBJ2-5; D remains ambiguous. Trimming left V 0 bases short and J 4 bases short, with 6 bases between. Germline V gene data show CDR1 as SNHLY and CDR2 as FYNNEI. The CDR3 is 13 amino acids. The chain's CDR3 is CASSEARRETQYF. DNA for the CDR3: TGTGCCAGCAGTGAAGCCCGGAGAGAGACCCAGTACTTC.

This chain links TRBV27 with TRBJ1-2, with 8 bases identical to TRBD1. Germline-derived CDR1 and CDR2 are MNHEY and SMNVEV (reference sequence). The CDR3 is made up of 14 amino acids. V lost 3 bases to trimming and J lost 7 bases; unmatched junction nucleotides: 7. This CDR3 reads CASSFQGARGGYTF. CDR3 bases: TGTGCCAGCAGTTTCCAGGGGGCGAGAGGTGGCTACACCTTC.

The V gene is TRBV7-2, the J gene TRBJ2-2, with D unclear. The CDR3 is 13 amino acids. V gave up 4 bases and J gave up 8 bases, with 11 bases separating them. CDR1 and CDR2 (germline): SGHTA, FQGNSA. DNA of the CDR3: TGTGCCAGCAGCTCCATGTGGGCGGGGGAGCTGTTTTTT. Translated, it gives CASSSMWAGELFF.

The chain links TRBV5-1 to TRBJ2-2; D is unclear. The germline gives CDR1 SGHRS, CDR2 YFSETQ. The CDR3 has 16 amino acids. The V end was cut by 4 bases, the J end by 4 bases, with 17 bases between. CDR3 nucleotide sequence: TGCGCCAGCAGCCCGGGCCACAGAGACGTCACCGGGGAGCTGTTTTTT. Its protein is CASSPGHRDVTGELFF.

On this clone itself: Other DNA sequences in this specimen translate into the identical CDR3. V usage is TRBV5-4 and J usage is TRBJ1-2; D ambiguous. The CDR3 has 13 amino acids. The germline V and J ends were trimmed by 0 bases and 8 bases, with 11 bases remaining between them. The germline gives CDR1 SGHNT, CDR2 YYREEE (reference sequence). CDR3 sequence (DNA): TGTGCCAGCAGCTTGGACGGGAGGGAAGGCTACACCTTC. Its protein product is CASSLDGREGYTF.

CDR3 in amino acids: CASSLAGQGDEKLFF. CDR3 nucleotide sequence: TGCGCCAGCAGCTTAGCGGGGCAGGGCGATGAAAAACTGTTTTTT. This chain joins TRBV5-1 and TRBJ1-4; D is possibly TRBD1 (5 bases). Trimming left V 2 bases short and J 6 bases short, with 14 bases between. This CDR3 comprises 15 residues. CDR1 is SGHRS and CDR2 is YFSETQ in the germline V gene.

CDR3 protein: CASGGQSYSNQPQHF. CDR3 bases: TGTGCCAGCGGGGGACAGTCATATAGCAATCAGCCCCAGCATTTT. This rearrangement joins TRBV6-1 to TRBJ1-5, with 7 bases identical to TRBD1. CDR1 is MNHNS, CDR2 SASEGT, per germline. CDR3 length equals 15 residues. Trimming cost V 8 bases and J 0 bases; bases outside gene matches: 7.

The chain combines TRBV19 with TRBJ2-2; 8 bases are a match to TRBD1. This CDR3 comprises 16 residues. J was trimmed by 4 bases and V by 4 bases; bases with no gene match: 8. The germline V gene has CDR1 LNHDA and CDR2 SQIVND (reference sequence). The CDR3 DNA follows: TGTGCCAGTAGTAAAACAGGGGGTCCGGGCACCGGGGAGCTGTTTTTT. It specifies CASSKTGGPGTGELFF.

V is TRBV11-1 and J is TRBJ2-7; 7 bases map to TRBD2. V gave up 6 bases and J gave up 2 bases; unmatched junction bases: 16. CDR1 and CDR2 from the germline V gene are SGHAT and FQDESV (reference sequence). The length of the CDR3 is 17 residues. This CDR3 is CASRPTPLGLFPYEQYF. Written as DNA, the CDR3 is TGTGCCAGCAGGCCCACACCCCTGGGACTATTTCCCTACGAGCAGTACTTC.

Remarks on this clone: The sample carries other DNA sequences with the same CDR3. In DNA form, the CDR3 reads TGTGCCAGCAGCTTGGTAGGGGCGCTCCAAGAGACCCAGTACTTC. Translated: CASSLVGALQETQYF. This rearrangement joins TRBV5-4 to TRBJ2-5; possibly TRBD1 for D (5 bases). The CDR3 totals 15 residues. Looked up from germline, CDR1 is SGHNT and CDR2 is YYREEE (reference sequence). Trimming pared 0 bases from V and 1 base from J, leaving 10 bases between.

There are a few counts of this clone. The chain is built from TRBV9 and TRBJ1-2, with D unresolved. Germline assignment: CDR1 SGDLS and CDR2 YYNGEE. Trimming pared 0 bases from V and 2 bases from J, leaving 5 bases between. This CDR3 spans 13 amino acids. Written as DNA, the CDR3 is TGTGCCAGCAGCGTAGACGACAACTATGGCTACACCTTC. It yields the protein CASSVDDNYGYTF.

The V and J genes are TRBV12-5 and TRBJ1-2; D remains unclear. V lost 0 bases, J lost 4 bases, and 12 bases lay in between. The V gene's germline CDR1 is LGHNT and CDR2 FRNRAP. This CDR3 is 15 amino acids long. CDR3 loop: CASGLVYESFYGYTF. As DNA, the CDR3 is TGTGCTAGTGGTTTGGTATACGAGAGCTTCTATGGCTACACCTTC. The variable domain in full, with the rest retrieved from reference TRBV12-5 and TRBJ1-2, is DARVTQTPRHKVTEMGQEVTMRCQPILGHNTVFWYRQTMMQGLELLAYFRNRAPLDDSGMPKDRFSAEMPDATLATLKIQPSEPRDSAVYFCASGLVYESFYGYTFGSGTRLTVV.

This chain joins TRBV6-5 and TRBJ1-4; D might be TRBD1 (6 bases). Germline V gene lookup returns CDR1 MNHEY and CDR2 SVGAGI. The CDR3 covers 14 residues. Trimming removed 8 bases at V and 5 bases at J, with 15 bases between. CDR3 loop: CASGRRQENEKLFF. CDR3 nucleotide sequence: TGTGCCAGCGGGCGGAGACAGGAGAATGAAAAACTGTTTTTT.

The chain joins TRBV10-3 to TRBJ1-1; D unresolved. The CDR3 is made up of 12 amino acids. Per germline, CDR1 ENHRY and CDR2 SYGVKD. The V gene lost 3 bases and the J gene lost 3 bases, with 5 bases spanning the gap. The CDR3 coding sequence is TGTGCCATCAGTGACCGGGACACTGAAGCTTTCTTT. This codes for CAISDRDTEAFF.

This clone is a singleton in its sample. The V call is TRBV11-2, the J call TRBJ2-2; TRBD1 matches 12 bases. There are 15 residues in the CDR3. The germline V gene encodes CDR1 SGHAT and CDR2 FQNNGV. J lost 7 bases, V lost 5 bases, and 5 bases had no gene match. The CDR3 coding sequence is TGTGCCAGCAGCCGGGACAGGGGGCAGGTCGGGGAGCTGTTTTTT. Its protein product is CASSRDRGQVGELFF.

The rearrangement joins TRBV19 to TRBJ1-5; no reliable D call. CDR1 LNHDA and CDR2 SQIVND come from the germline V gene (reference sequence). Trimming took off 3 bases at V and 3 bases at J, with 6 bases between the two ends. The CDR3 is 13 amino acids. The DNA of the CDR3 is TGTGCCAGTAGTATTCATTTCAATCAGCCCCAGCATTTT. It specifies CASSIHFNQPQHF. Combining the CDR3 with reference TRBV19 and TRBJ1-5 gives the whole variable domain DGGITQSPKYLFRKEGQNVTLSCEQNLNHDAMYWYRQDPGQGLRLIYYSQIVNDFQKGDIAEGYSVSREKKESFPLTVTSAQKNPTAFYLCASSIHFNQPQHFGDGTRLSIL.

The chain carries TRBV5-8 and TRBJ2-1; D may be TRBD1 or TRBD2 (6 bases each). Trimming stripped 2 bases from V and 6 bases from J, with 15 bases between. CDR1 and CDR2 from the germline V gene are SGHTS and YDEGEE. CDR3 length: 15 residues. In DNA form, the CDR3 reads TGTGCCAGCAGCTTACTAAGAGGGGGGCTCAATGAGCAGTTCTTC. It translates to CASSLLRGGLNEQFF.